The TCR beta chain under discussion was sequenced for a study of T-cell reconstitution after alpha-beta-depleted transplantation in children. Unique molecular identifiers were used to barcode this TCRbeta library. TCRdb passed the PCR reads through MiXCR, listing each CDR3 protein once. The sample includes 450,000 to 600,000 distinct CDR3 sequences, around a third of them seen just once. The CDR3 sequence is 13 residues long. The V gene's germline CDR1 is MNHNY and CDR2 SVGAGI (reference sequence). Trimming stripped 7 bases from V and 12 bases from J, with 21 bases between. The receptor was derived from a human donor who donated a stem cell graft to a child with aplastic anemia. The chain has TRBV6-6 and TRBJ1-2, with D possibly TRBD1 on 5 matching bases. Sample: PBMCs from the stem cell graft donor, taken from the stem cell graft. The CDR3, as DNA: TGTGCCAGCAACCTGGGACTCCCATCAGAGGACACCTTC. It specifies CASNLGLPSEDTF.